Listed here are 5 T cell receptor beta chains from one sample, sequenced in a study of CD8+ T cells in alopecia areata listed by TCRdb under 2018. Preparation of the library involved the immunoSEQ multiplex PCR assay. RNA was extracted from all samples and reverse transcribed into cDNA as template for TCR sequencing. This immuneACCESS table, as held by TCRdb, lists in-frame sequences with V and J called but not all clones. Of the missing ones, under half trace to an unresolved V gene in checked studies; the others have no known cause. The sample profile shows more than 75,000 clones; more than 35% of them were found once. The top ten constitute approximately 1.2% of the sample. The sequencing sample was made of CD4+ T cells sorted from blood. Receptor source: a human donor with alopecia areata.

This chain connects TRBV4-3 to TRBJ2-3; D is unclear. Between the trimmed V and J ends, which lost 3 bases and 4 bases, there was a span of 8 bases. Germline V CDR1 and CDR2: LGHNA, YSLEER. This CDR3 is built from 13 residues. CDR3 in DNA: TGCGCCAGCAGCCACCAGAGCCCAGATACGCAGTATTTT. Protein sequence: CASSHQSPDTQYF.

This clone has a handful of counts. This chain connects TRBV5-1 to TRBJ1-2; 9 nucleotides align to TRBD1. The germline CDR1 and CDR2 sequences are SGHRS and YFSETQ. V trimming: 4 bases; J trimming: 7 bases; junction bases outside the gene matches: 2. The CDR3 contains 12 residues. CDR3 sequence: CASSPGQGGYTF. CDR3 coding DNA: TGCGCCAGCAGCCCGGGACAGGGTGGCTACACCTTC.

The chain joins TRBV29-1 to TRBJ2-7; TRBD1 is a possible D gene (6 bases). The CDR3 length is 14 residues. CDR1 and CDR2 from the germline V gene are SQVTM and ANQGSEA. V was clipped by 4 bases and J by 7 bases, with 20 bases between them. This CDR3 reads CSVASHLTGLEQYF. The CDR3 DNA reads TGCAGCGTTGCGTCCCATTTGACAGGCTTGGAGCAGTACTTC.

CDR3 residues: CASRKTSGSYEQYF. The CDR3 DNA follows: TGTGCCAGCAGGAAGACTAGCGGGAGCTACGAGCAGTACTTC. The chain joins TRBV5-6 to TRBJ2-7; TRBD2 aligns across 12 bases. The CDR3 consists of 14 residues. Per the germline V gene, CDR1 is SGHDT and CDR2 is YYEEEE. V shed 5 bases, J shed 3 bases, and the junction held 3 bases outside the gene matches.

The V gene is TRBV30, the J gene TRBJ1-2; D uncertain. Per the germline V gene, CDR1 is GTSNPN and CDR2 is SVGIG (reference sequence). The length of the CDR3 is 12 residues. V was trimmed by 4 bases and J by 4 bases, leaving 10 bases between them. Written as DNA, the CDR3 is TGTGCCTGGAATTGGGGAACCTATGGCTACACCTTC. Translating gives CAWNWGTYGYTF.